The 12 T cell receptor beta chains below come from one sample, sequenced in a study of T cells in localized non-small cell lung cancer. Clones were read by immunoSEQ multiplex PCR, and TCRdb kept only the in-frame ones, dropping some. The table shows approximately 10,000 clones, with more than 85% occurring only once. Sequenced material: peripheral blood, taken before any cancer treatment. Receptor source: a male donor at least 60 years old with stage III lung adenocarcinoma.

V and J are TRBV6-4 and TRBJ2-2; D call uncertain. Trimming cost V 0 bases and J 7 bases, with 9 bases left between them. Germline-derived CDR1 and CDR2 are MRHNA and SNTAGT. The CDR3 totals 14 residues. CDR3: CASSDSPVSGELFF. CDR3 nucleotides: TGTGCCAGCAGTGACTCGCCGGTTAGCGGGGAGCTGTTTTTT.

The CDR3 nucleotides are TGTGCCAGCAGTGCTCAGGGTTTGGAGACCCAGTACTTC. It specifies CASSAQGLETQYF. The chain links TRBV27 to TRBJ2-5, with D possibly TRBD1 on 5 matching bases. Trimming pared 5 bases from V and 5 bases from J, leaving 12 bases between. Germline assignment: CDR1 MNHEY and CDR2 SMNVEV (reference sequence). The CDR3 length is 13 residues.

The chain uses TRBV11-2 and TRBJ1-1, with 10 bases matching TRBD1. The J segment lost 6 bases and the V segment lost 5 bases, leaving 6 bases of the junction unmatched. CDR3 length: 14 amino acids. Germline loops: CDR1 SGHAT, CDR2 FQNNGV. DNA for the CDR3: TGTGCCAGCAGCCGGACAGGGGGAGACCCTGAAGCTTTCTTT. Translation: CASSRTGGDPEAFF. Filled out from reference TRBV11-2 and TRBJ1-1, the complete variable domain reads EAGVAQSPRYKIIEKRQSVAFWCNPISGHATLYWYQQILGQGPKLLIQFQNNGVVDDSQLPKDRFSAERLKGVDSTLKIQPAKLEDSAVYLCASSRTGGDPEAFFGQGTRLTVV.

Only a few counts were recorded for this clone. V and J are TRBV29-1 and TRBJ1-1; a possible D gene is TRBD1 (5 bases). With 1 base removed from V and 3 bases from J, the gap between germline ends came to 9 bases. CDR1 and CDR2 from the germline V gene are SQVTM and ANQGSEA. CDR3 length equals 13 residues. CDR3 loop: CSVEGTKYTEAFF. CDR3 bases: TGCAGCGTTGAAGGGACAAAGTACACTGAAGCTTTCTTT.

The chain links TRBV7-2 to TRBJ1-5, with D possibly matching TRBD1 (6 bases). Germline loops: CDR1 SGHTA, CDR2 FQGNSA. This CDR3 region has 15 residues. V was trimmed by 3 bases and J by 3 bases, leaving 12 bases between them. CDR3 sequence reads: CASSLNGQPNQPQHF. The CDR3 DNA is TGTGCCAGCAGCTTGAATGGACAGCCCAATCAGCCCCAGCATTTT.

This clone was picked up a small number of times. This rearrangement joins TRBV30 to TRBJ1-5, with D perhaps TRBD1 (5 bases). This CDR3 spans 13 amino acids. Germline CDR1 is GTSNPN and CDR2 is SVGIG (reference sequence). Trimming took off 3 bases at V and 4 bases at J, with 10 bases between the two ends. This CDR3 reads CAWRSGANQPQHF. CDR3 coding DNA: TGTGCCTGGAGAAGTGGGGCGAATCAGCCCCAGCATTTT. Full variable domain (missing parts from reference TRBV30 and TRBJ1-5): SQTIHQWPATLVQPVGSPLSLECTVEGTSNPNLYWYRQAAGRGLQLLFYSVGIGQISSEVPQNLSASRPQDRQFILSSKKLLLSDSGFYLCAWRSGANQPQHFGDGTRLSIL.

The rearrangement uses TRBV9 and TRBJ2-3; perhaps TRBD1 as D (5 bases). V lost 4 bases, J lost 5 bases, and 17 bases lay in between. The CDR3 runs 15 residues. Germline CDR1 SGDLS, CDR2 YYNGEE. CDR3 in DNA: TGTGCCAGCAGCTCCTCAAACAGGAATTTAGATACGCAGTATTTT. This codes for CASSSSNRNLDTQYF.

The V and J genes are TRBV6-1 and TRBJ1-5; D is uncertain. CDR1 is MNHNS, CDR2 SASEGT, per germline. The CDR3 totals 12 residues. Trimming removed 6 bases at V and 0 bases at J, with 3 bases between. The CDR3 is CASRHSNQPQHF. The CDR3 nucleotides read TGTGCCAGCAGACATAGCAATCAGCCCCAGCATTTT.

V and J are TRBV9 and TRBJ2-3; D is unresolved. Trimming stripped 0 bases from V and 4 bases from J, with 3 bases between. The CDR3 extends over 12 amino acids. Germline CDR1 and CDR2: SGDLS and YYNGEE. The CDR3 DNA sequence: TGTGCCAGCAGCGTAGTGGCAGATACGCAGTATTTT. This codes for CASSVVADTQYF. Based on the CDR3 plus reference TRBV9 and TRBJ2-3, the full variable domain is DSGVTQTPKHLITATGQRVTLRCSPRSGDLSVYWYQQSLDQGLQFLIQYYNGEERAKGNILERFSAQQFPDLHSELNLSSLELGDSALYFCASSVVADTQYFGPGTRLTVL.

J is TRBJ2-1 and V is TRBV9; D is tentatively TRBD1 or TRBD2 (5 bases each). V lost 4 bases and J 9 bases, leaving 14 bases between the germline ends. The CDR3 consists of 13 residues. CDR1 and CDR2 (germline): SGDLS, YYNGEE. CDR3 bases: TGTGCCAGCAGCCCCCGTCAGGGAGTTGAGCAGTTCTTC. Translation gives CASSPRQGVEQFF.

This chain joins TRBV18 and TRBJ2-1; D is perhaps TRBD1 or TRBD2 (5 bases each). Germline values: CDR1 KGHSH, CDR2 LQKENI. CDR3 length: 13 residues. V was pared by 3 bases and J by 9 bases, with 12 bases between. CDR3 bases: TGTGCCAGCTCACCCTTTCCTGGGGGTGAGCAGTTCTTC. Protein sequence: CASSPFPGGEQFF.

This clone appeared a few times. This rearrangement joins TRBV18 to TRBJ1-5; D ambiguous. Germline V gene sequence: CDR1 KGHSH, CDR2 LQKENI. Between the trimmed V and J ends, which lost 6 bases and 6 bases, there was a span of 12 bases. CDR3 length: 13 amino acids. CDR3 amino acids: CASSPAPGQPQHF. CDR3 coding DNA: TGTGCCAGCTCTCCCGCCCCCGGTCAGCCCCAGCATTTT.